This T cell receptor (beta chain) was identified during a study of metastatic and nonmetastatic thyroid tumors. About the research overall: Across peripheral blood and tumor or nodule tissue samples taken from malignant and benign thyroid patients, the repertoires were compared with one another.

Authors' methods: A distant-metastasis classifier for papillary thyroid cancer was built using CDR3 differences across clinicopathological groups. Using MiXCR, TCRdb reanalyzed the PCR reads. The V and J calls were not made by the authors but by TCRdb's processing. The repertoire consists of approximately 18,000 clones, with roughly 24% occurring once and the leading ten covering over 20%. With regard to this clone: Its antigen remains unidentified.

Each patient came to thyroid surgery without any prior treatment (of any kind). This CDR3 contains 12 residues. Per germline, CDR1 DFQATT and CDR2 SNEGSKA (reference sequence). Trimming took 2 bases from V and 5 from J, leaving 10 bases between them. Broader study findings: Malignant tumors reportedly showed significantly higher TCR beta diversity than benign nodules in both blood and tumor.

The sequenced sample consisted of tumor tissue. V is TRBV20-1 and J is TRBJ2-7; D might be TRBD2 (6 bases). The clonotype was recovered from a female donor with papillary thyroid cancer or a benign thyroid nodule (not recorded which). Some clones in this sample may be carry-over from other donors' samples. The CDR3 here is CSARLGSDEQYF. In DNA form, the CDR3 reads TGCAGTGCTAGACTCGGGAGCGACGAGCAGTACTTC.